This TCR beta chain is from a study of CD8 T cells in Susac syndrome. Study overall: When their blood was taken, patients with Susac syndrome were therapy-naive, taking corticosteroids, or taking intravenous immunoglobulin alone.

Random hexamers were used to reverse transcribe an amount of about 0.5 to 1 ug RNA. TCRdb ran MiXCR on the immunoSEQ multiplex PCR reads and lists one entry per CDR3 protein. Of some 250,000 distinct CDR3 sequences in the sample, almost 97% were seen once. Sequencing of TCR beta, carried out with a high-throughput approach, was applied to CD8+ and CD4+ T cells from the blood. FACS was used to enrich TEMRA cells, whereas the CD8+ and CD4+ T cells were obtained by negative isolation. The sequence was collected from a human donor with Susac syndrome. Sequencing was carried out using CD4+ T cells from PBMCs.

CDR3 protein: CASSQGAPNQPQHF. CDR3 in DNA: TGTGCCAGCAGCCAGGGGGCTCCTAATCAGCCCCAGCATTTT. The rearrangement uses TRBV7-9 and TRBJ1-5; the match to TRBD1 covers 8 bases. V trimming: 5 bases; J trimming: 4 bases; junction bases outside the gene matches: 4. The CDR3 covers 14 residues. Germline V lookup: CDR1 SEHNR, CDR2 FQNEAQ (reference sequence).